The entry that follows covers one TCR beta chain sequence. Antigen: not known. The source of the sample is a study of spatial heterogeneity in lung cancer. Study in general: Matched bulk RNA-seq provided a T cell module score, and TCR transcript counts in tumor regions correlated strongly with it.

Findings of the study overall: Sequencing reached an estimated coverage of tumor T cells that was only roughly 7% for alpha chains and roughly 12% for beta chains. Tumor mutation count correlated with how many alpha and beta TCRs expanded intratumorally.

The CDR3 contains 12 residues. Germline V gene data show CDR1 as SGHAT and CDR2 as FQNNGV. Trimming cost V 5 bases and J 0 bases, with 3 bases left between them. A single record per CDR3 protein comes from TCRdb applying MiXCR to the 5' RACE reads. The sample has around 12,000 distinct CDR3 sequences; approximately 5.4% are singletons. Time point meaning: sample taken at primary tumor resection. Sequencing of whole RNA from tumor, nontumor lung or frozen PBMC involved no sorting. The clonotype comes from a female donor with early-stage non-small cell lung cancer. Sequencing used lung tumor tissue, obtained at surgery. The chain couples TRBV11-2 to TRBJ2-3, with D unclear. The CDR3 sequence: CASSRSTDTQYF. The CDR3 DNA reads TGTGCCAGCAGCAGGAGCACAGATACGCAGTATTTT.